These 31 T cell receptor beta chains were all obtained from the same sample, sequenced in a study of T cells in Graves' hyperthyroidism and ophthalmopathy (dated by TCRdb to about 2019). The method behind the library was multiplex PCR. The listed sequencing device is Illumina HiSeq 2000. The TCR beta CDR3 regions were amplified from the RNA transcripts. A first-round RT-PCR of the TCR CDR3 used the HTBI primer set with the Qiagen OneStep RT-PCR kit. TCRdb passed the public sequencing reads through fastp at Q25 and MiXCR, retaining productive beta sequences. Each entry is one CDR3 protein sequence, shown with its most common DNA and genes. Across this sample there are 660,000 or so distinct CDR3 sequences, with about 45% seen only once. 6.5% to 9% of the sample is taken by the ten largest. Sequenced: peripheral blood or thyroid tissue (not recorded which). These receptor sequences come from an adult man with Graves' disease, either hyperthyroidism or ophthalmopathy (not recorded which).

The table lists this clonotype with a few counts. The chain carries TRBV6-1 and TRBJ2-7; D gene ambiguous. From germline, CDR1 is MNHNS and CDR2 SASEGT. The length of the CDR3 is 13 residues. V shed 2 bases and J shed 1 base, with 6 bases lying between them. The CDR3 bases are TGTGCCAGCAGTGAAAGTGGATCCTACGAGCAGTACTTC. Translating it yields CASSESGSYEQYF.

The genes are TRBV20-1 and TRBJ1-5, with 9 bases identical to TRBD1. V lost 3 bases, J lost 4 bases, and 7 bases stayed unmatched. The CDR3 has 15 residues. Germline assignment: CDR1 DFQATT and CDR2 SNEGSKA (reference sequence). CDR3 region: CSASPTGTGNQPQHF. DNA of the CDR3: TGCAGTGCTAGCCCCACCGGGACAGGGAATCAGCCCCAGCATTTT.

The rearrangement links TRBV20-1 to TRBJ1-1; TRBD1 is a possible D gene (6 bases). This CDR3 comprises 13 residues. Looked up from germline, CDR1 is DFQATT and CDR2 is SNEGSKA (reference sequence). The germline V and J ends were trimmed by 2 bases and 3 bases, with 10 bases remaining between them. For the CDR3, the DNA is TGCAGTGCTAGACGATCAGGGGACACTGAAGCTTTCTTT. This encodes CSARRSGDTEAFF.

This clonotype occurred many times. V and J are TRBV7-9 and TRBJ2-5; possibly TRBD1 for D (5 bases). Germline V gene sequence: CDR1 SEHNR, CDR2 FQNEAQ (reference sequence). Trimming took off 3 bases at V and 5 bases at J, with 13 bases between the two ends. The CDR3 sequence is 14 residues long. CDR3 region: CASSFDLRVETQYF. DNA for the CDR3: TGTGCCAGCAGCTTCGATCTCAGGGTTGAGACCCAGTACTTC.

This clonotype was detected a few times. The J gene is TRBJ2-7, the V gene TRBV2; TRBD2 matches 13 bases. Germline V gene lookup returns CDR1 SNHLY and CDR2 FYNNEI. J lost 7 bases, V lost 5 bases, and 8 bases had no gene match. The CDR3 has 15 amino acids. The CDR3 reads CASSFTSGGAREQYF. In DNA form, the CDR3 reads TGTGCCAGCAGTTTCACTAGCGGGGGGGCCCGAGAGCAGTACTTC.

The chain combines TRBV6-5 with TRBJ1-1; 7 nucleotides match TRBD1. Germline values: CDR1 MNHEY, CDR2 SVGAGI. The CDR3 extends over 14 amino acids. The J segment lost 4 bases and the V segment lost 7 bases, leaving 9 bases of the junction unmatched. CDR3 nucleotides: TGTGCCAGCACTCTTGGGGACAGCCTCACTGAAGCTTTCTTT. This translates into CASTLGDSLTEAFF.

In its sample, this clonotype was seen a few times. The chain joins TRBV7-8 to TRBJ1-1, with 9 positions matching TRBD1. The CDR3 is 15 amino acids. Germline V gene lookup returns CDR1 SGHVS and CDR2 FQNEAQ. J was trimmed by 4 bases and V by 5 bases; bases with no gene match: 8. The CDR3 coding sequence is TGTGCCAGCAGCCCAGGGGCACAGGGGGCCACTGAAGCTTTCTTT. This translates into CASSPGAQGATEAFF.

The chain couples TRBV25-1 to TRBJ2-7; 8 positions agree with TRBD1. This CDR3 region has 14 residues. Germline V gene lookup returns CDR1 MGHDK and CDR2 SYGVNS. The J segment lost 2 bases and the V segment lost 9 bases, leaving 9 bases of the junction unmatched. CDR3 sequence: CASDRTGSPYEQYF. Here the CDR3 DNA reads TGTGCCAGTGATCGGACAGGGTCTCCCTACGAGCAGTACTTC.

The chain recombines TRBV16 with TRBJ1-2; D call uncertain. The germline V and J ends were trimmed by 0 bases and 8 bases, with 13 bases remaining between them. Looked up from germline, CDR1 is KGHSY and CDR2 is FQNENV. The CDR3 covers 14 residues. The CDR3 DNA reads as TGTGCCAGCAGCCAATCATCGGTGAACGACGGCTACACCTTC. It codes for CASSQSSVNDGYTF.

This chain links TRBV29-1 with TRBJ1-5; D is possibly TRBD1 (6 bases). V shed 4 bases and J shed 1 base, with 8 bases lying between them. The CDR3 is 13 residues long. Germline V gives CDR1 SQVTM, CDR2 ANQGSEA. Here the CDR3 DNA reads TGCAGCGTTGCGGGACACAGCAATCAGCCCCAGCATTTT. Its translation is CSVAGHSNQPQHF.

A remark on this clonotype: Possible read error: a much larger clone is one base away. The chain couples TRBV2 to TRBJ1-1; D unresolved. V dropped 6 bases and J dropped 10 bases, with 3 bases sitting between them. Germline values: CDR1 SNHLY, CDR2 FYNNEI. The length of the CDR3 is 8 residues. CDR3 DNA: TGTGCCAGCAGGGCAGCTTTCTTT. It is translated as CASRAAFF.

Many counts were recorded for this clonotype. V is TRBV2 and J is TRBJ1-1, with D unresolved. The CDR3 is 13 amino acids. Trimming removed 5 bases at V and 1 base at J, with 8 bases between. Germline V gene sequence: CDR1 SNHLY, CDR2 FYNNEI. CDR3 region: CASSYGRNTEAFF. The DNA for the CDR3 is TGTGCCAGCAGTTATGGCAGGAACACTGAAGCTTTCTTT.

This clonotype occurred many times. This chain links TRBV7-3 with TRBJ2-6; TRBD1 agrees at 9 bases. The CDR3 has 19 residues. Germline V lookup: CDR1 SGHTA, CDR2 FQGTGA. The junction had 11 bases not matched to a gene; V was cut back by 5 bases and J by 0 bases. The CDR3 protein is CASSRLTGQGSSGANVLTF. Written as DNA, the CDR3 is TGTGCCAGCAGCCGACTGACGGGACAGGGAAGCTCTGGGGCCAACGTCCTGACTTTC.

Remarks on this clonotype: A read error may be the cause here, since a much bigger clone is one base away. This chain uses TRBV10-1 with TRBJ1-1; D not certain. Germline loops: CDR1 WNHNN, CDR2 SYGVQD (reference sequence). The ends were cut back, 7 bases at V and 3 bases at J, with 15 bases in the middle. The CDR3 totals 14 residues. CDR3 sequence (DNA): TGCGCCAGCACGGCCACTGCTCAGGACACTGAAGCTTTCTTT. Its protein product is CASTATAQDTEAFF.

This clonotype was seen only once. CDR3 residues: CASSTWPNTGELFF. DNA of the CDR3: TGTGCCAGTAGTACGTGGCCGAACACCGGGGAGCTGTTTTTT. The genes are TRBV19 and TRBJ2-2; no firm D call. Trimming stripped 4 bases from V and 0 bases from J, with 6 bases between. This CDR3 has 14 residues. Per germline, CDR1 LNHDA and CDR2 SQIVND (reference sequence).

This chain connects TRBV2 to TRBJ1-6; D not resolved. This CDR3 is built from 15 residues. Germline loops: CDR1 SNHLY, CDR2 FYNNEI. CDR3 nucleotides: TGTGCTAGAGACTCACGGTCCTCCTATAATTCACCCCTCCACTTT. Its translation is CARDSRSSYNSPLHF.

This chain links TRBV29-1 with TRBJ2-5; D gene uncertain. Per germline, CDR1 SQVTM and CDR2 ANQGSEA. Trimming cost V 8 bases and J 1 base, with 11 bases left between them. The CDR3 has 12 amino acids. CDR3 sequence reads: CSSPGRQETQYF. The CDR3 DNA sequence: TGCAGCAGTCCAGGACGCCAAGAGACCCAGTACTTC.

The chain is built from TRBV28 and TRBJ2-5; 7 nucleotides line up with TRBD1. CDR3 length: 16 residues. Trimming at V came to 5 bases and at J to 5 bases, leaving 14 bases not matched to a gene. Germline V gene lookup returns CDR1 MDHEN and CDR2 SYDVKM. The DNA of the CDR3 is TGTGCCAGCAGTGAGCTTCGGACAGGTAATGGGGAGACCCAGTACTTC. Translation gives CASSELRTGNGETQYF.

DNA for the CDR3: TGTGCCATCAGTGAGTCTGGCGGTTCCTACGAGCATTTT. Translating it yields CAISESGGSYEHF. The V gene is TRBV10-3, the J gene TRBJ1-5; D remains ambiguous. Germline values: CDR1 ENHRY, CDR2 SYGVKD. The CDR3 has 13 amino acids. V was clipped by 0 bases and J by 14 bases, with 14 bases between them.

CDR3: CATLVGYGNQPQHF. The CDR3 DNA follows: TGTGCCACCCTGGTTGGGTACGGCAATCAGCCCCAGCATTTT. This chain connects TRBV6-6 to TRBJ1-5; D unclear. V dropped 10 bases and J dropped 2 bases, with 15 bases sitting between them. This CDR3 is 14 amino acids long. Germline V gene data show CDR1 as MNHNY and CDR2 as SVGAGI (reference sequence).

To note about this clonotype: At one of its ends the junction is not consistent with the germline gene, which may arise from a read error. The chain links TRBV24-1 to TRBJ1-1; possible D gene TRBD1, 6 bases. CDR1 and CDR2 (germline): KGHDR, SFDVKD. This CDR3 is 14 amino acids long. CDR3 coding DNA: TGTGCCAGCAGTTACTCAGGGGAAAACACTGAAGCTTTCTTT. As protein: CASSYSGENTEAFF.

This clonotype occurred many times. Germline and junction disagree at one end, which may indicate a read error. The CDR3 spells CASSLGHGSGYTF. The CDR3, as DNA: TGTGCCAGCAGCTTGGGACACGGGAGTGGCTACACCTTC. J is TRBJ1-2 and V is TRBV5-1, with a tentative D call TRBD1 (6 bases). CDR1 SGHRS and CDR2 YFSETQ come from the germline V gene. This CDR3 region has 13 residues.

There are many counts of this clonotype. V usage is TRBV20-1 and J usage is TRBJ2-5; TRBD2 aligns across 7 bases. The CDR3 spans 12 residues. Germline CDR1 is DFQATT and CDR2 is SNEGSKA (reference sequence). The V and J ends lost 1 base and 9 bases, in that order; junction bases with no gene match: 5. The CDR3 region has the DNA TGCAGTGCTAGAGGGGGGGGTGGGGCCCAGTACTTC. Its protein product is CSARGGGGAQYF.

Details on this clonotype: One junction end does not reproduce the germline sequence, and a read error may be involved. The rearrangement joins TRBV7-8 to TRBJ1-2; 7 nucleotides agree with TRBD1. CDR1 SGHVS and CDR2 FQNEAQ come from the germline V gene. The CDR3 runs to 16 residues. CDR3 amino acids: CASSQEGTAITYGYTF. CDR3 in DNA: TGCGCCAGCAGCCAAGAGGGGACAGCTATAACCTATGGCTACACCTTC.

This chain joins TRBV6-1 and TRBJ2-7; no firm D call. This CDR3 spans 16 amino acids. Germline V gene data show CDR1 as MNHNS and CDR2 as SASEGT. V was pared by 4 bases and J by 9 bases, with 25 bases between. CDR3 loop: CASSGSNYPELRGQYF. CDR3 nucleotides: TGTGCCAGCAGTGGGTCTAACTATCCTGAACTACGAGGGCAGTACTTC.

This chain links TRBV7-9 with TRBJ1-2; 9 nucleotides align to TRBD1. Per germline, CDR1 SEHNR and CDR2 FQNEAQ (reference sequence). Unmatched junction bases numbered 9, after V lost 4 bases and J lost 3 bases. The CDR3 is made up of 16 amino acids. This CDR3 is CASSSPSDRGDYGYTF. The CDR3 coding sequence is TGTGCCAGCAGCTCCCCCTCCGACAGGGGGGACTATGGCTACACCTTC.

In nucleotides, the CDR3 is TGTGCCAGCAGCATATGGACAGGGCGGAACACTGAAGCTTTCTTT. Translation gives CASSIWTGRNTEAFF. This chain uses TRBV7-8 with TRBJ1-1; 8 bases map to TRBD1. V was pared by 5 bases and J by 1 base, with 6 bases of the junction left unmatched. Germline values: CDR1 SGHVS, CDR2 FQNEAQ. The CDR3 spans 15 residues.

This clonotype was seen a handful of times. The chain couples TRBV7-9 to TRBJ1-1; D gene ambiguous. Germline V gene sequence: CDR1 SEHNR, CDR2 FQNEAQ (reference sequence). The CDR3 runs 12 residues. V was pared by 3 bases and J by 8 bases, with 10 bases between. The chain's CDR3 is CASSFDLGEAFF. CDR3 DNA sequence: TGTGCCAGCAGCTTCGACCTCGGGGAAGCTTTCTTT.

This clonotype was counted a few times. The rearrangement uses TRBV6-5 and TRBJ2-7; either TRBD1 or TRBD2 may supply D (5 bases each). The CDR3 is made up of 14 amino acids. CDR1 and CDR2 (germline): MNHEY, SVGAGI. Deletions cut 5 bases from V and 0 bases from J, with 11 bases between. CDR3 nucleotide sequence: TGTGCCAGCAGTGGGACCATAAGCTCCTACGAGCAGTACTTC. Translated, it gives CASSGTISSYEQYF.

This clonotype was recorded a few times. The gene calls are TRBV24-1 and TRBJ1-2; 8 bases are shared with TRBD1. The germline V gene has CDR1 KGHDR and CDR2 SFDVKD. Trimming removed 5 bases from V and 4 bases from J; junction bases left unmatched: 2. This CDR3 has 13 residues. CDR3 residues: CATSGTGIYGYTF. CDR3 in DNA: TGTGCCACCAGTGGGACAGGGATCTATGGCTACACCTTC.

J is TRBJ2-7 and V is TRBV20-1, with D perhaps matching TRBD1 (6 bases). CDR3 length equals 14 residues. Trimming shortened V by 1 base and J by 2 bases, and 12 bases separated the two germline ends. Germline-derived CDR1 and CDR2 are DFQATT and SNEGSKA (reference sequence). The CDR3 sequence: CSARGATGAYEQYF. CDR3 DNA sequence: TGCAGTGCTAGAGGGGCGACAGGTGCCTACGAGCAGTACTTC.